The entry below describes one T cell receptor (beta chain). In this sample, this clone turned up a few times. What antigen it recognizes has not been identified. Base qualities are not provided; no much larger clone lies one nucleotide away. This sample was taken from a study of T cell changes during pregnancy in multiple sclerosis (dated by TCRdb to the late 2010s). Study-wide context: The study examined how the T cell repertoire changed over the course of pregnancy in women with multiple sclerosis.

Looking up the germline V gene (reference sequence) yields CDR1 SEHNR and CDR2 FQNEAQ. The CDR3 has 13 amino acids, counting the end cysteine and phenylalanine. The DNA shown is the 39-base CDR3, in frame from base 1. The junction shows trimming of 0 bases on V and 6 bases on J, plus 9 bases between the germline ends. The method behind the library was the immunoSEQ multiplex PCR assay. TCRdb provides this immuneACCESS table in a form limited to in-frame rearrangements. Some clones are lacking; in checked studies, under half of them reflect an unresolved V gene, and why the rest are absent is not known. Within this sample are tens of thousands of clones, with just over 90% of them counted one time only. 1% to 1.5% of the sample belongs to the ten largest clones.

The chain was built from TRBV7-9 and TRBJ2-7; the D segment could be TRBD1, given 5 matching bases. Sample: peripheral blood, taken in the second trimester of pregnancy. The receptor was isolated from a female donor with multiple sclerosis, enrolled in a pregnancy study. The CDR3 loop reads CASSLATVTEQYF. The nucleotides are TGTGCCAGCAGCTTAGCGACAGTAACCGAGCAGTACTTC.